These T cell receptor beta chains were read from a single sample in a study of a mutant IDH1 vaccine in newly diagnosed glioma. Here immunoSEQ multiplex PCR was the method, and the copy in TCRdb shows in-frame clones only, minus some. The sample yields about 63,000 clones, 83% seen once. The sequencing used peripheral blood mononuclear cells (PBMCs), collected from a glioma patient treated with radiotherapy, temozolomide or both. All receptors derive from a woman under 30 with glioma. Some clones in this sample may be carry-over from other donors' samples. Each CDR3 is given with its conserved first and last residue. A D gene is named only where the DNA matches it firmly. Clone sizes are given selectively: once, few, many, or a class where the clone is expanded.

clone size | J gene | CDR3 length | V gene | D gene | CDR3 protein | CDR3 DNA
- | TRBJ1-3 | 15 | TRBV27 | - | CASSPNANAGNTIYF | TGTGCCAGCAGCCCCAACGCCAACGCTGGAAACACCATATATTTT
once | TRBJ2-3 | 18 | TRBV27 | - | CASSLSSGGRPSTDTQYF | TGTGCCAGCAGTTTATCGAGTGGGGGGAGGCCTAGCACAGATACGCAGTATTTT
- | TRBJ1-2 | 13 | TRBV9 | - | CASGGSLRYGYTF | TGTGCCAGCGGGGGGTCTCTTAGGTATGGCTACACCTTC
- | TRBJ1-3 | 16 | TRBV10-3 | - | CAITTMTGLSGNTIYF | TGTGCCATCACCACTATGACAGGACTGTCTGGAAACACCATATATTTT
- | TRBJ2-2 | 16 | TRBV7-9 | TRBD1 | CASSLGGTGTTGELFF | TGTGCCAGCAGCTTAGGCGGGACAGGGACCACCGGGGAGCTGTTTTTT
- | TRBJ2-3 | 17 | TRBV11-1 | - | CASSLWVAGPSTDTQYF | TGTGCCAGCAGCTTATGGGTGGCGGGGCCTAGCACAGATACGCAGTATTTT
few | TRBJ2-7 | 14 | TRBV7-6 | TRBD2 | CASSRGGGSYEQYF | TGTGCCAGCAGCCGGGGGGGAGGCAGCTACGAGCAGTACTTC
- | TRBJ1-4 | 15 | TRBV7-8 | - | CASSRQLTGNEKLFF | TGTGCCAGCAGCCGCCAATTAACAGGGAATGAAAAACTGTTTTTT
- | TRBJ1-1 | 13 | TRBV7-2 | - | CASGFWTAHSTPF | TGTGCCAGCGGGTTTTGGACAGCCCACTCCACTCCTTTT
- | TRBJ1-1 | 12 | TRBV7-6 | - | CASRTANTEAFF | TGTGCCAGCAGAACAGCCAACACTGAAGCTTTCTTT
- | TRBJ2-2 | 14 | TRBV19 | - | CASSFHRNTGELFF | TGTGCCAGTAGTTTCCACAGGAACACCGGGGAGCTGTTTTTT
few | TRBJ1-1 | 14 | TRBV5-1 | - | CASSLEPMNTEAFF | TGCGCCAGCAGCTTGGAACCTATGAACACTGAAGCTTTCTTT
- | TRBJ2-2 | 13 | TRBV29-1 | TRBD2 | CSARGLANGELFF | TGCAGCGCTCGTGGACTAGCGAACGGGGAGCTGTTTTTT
- | TRBJ2-7 | 12 | TRBV29-1 | TRBD2 | CSVLAGAYEQYF | TGCAGCGTTCTAGCGGGCGCCTACGAGCAGTACTTC
- | TRBJ2-7 | 15 | TRBV19 | TRBD2 | CASSMSSGRAYEQYF | TGTGCCAGTAGTATGTCTAGCGGGAGGGCCTACGAGCAGTACTTC
- | TRBJ1-2 | 14 | TRBV6-5 | - | CASRPYDRSYGYTF | TGTGCCAGCAGACCTTATGACAGGAGCTATGGCTACACCTTC
- | TRBJ1-1 | 14 | TRBV2 | - | CASSESPMNTEAFF | TGTGCCAGCAGCGAATCCCCTATGAACACTGAAGCTTTCTTT
- | TRBJ2-1 | 10 | TRBV9 | - | CASGPGEQFF | TGTGCCAGCGGCCCAGGTGAGCAGTTCTTC
- | TRBJ1-3 | 14 | TRBV30 | TRBD1 | CAWSPGQGMDTIYF | TGTGCCTGGAGCCCTGGACAGGGGATGGACACCATATATTTT